This T cell receptor (beta chain) appears in the sequencing data of a study of shared clonotypes between healthy human individuals. Generated by immunoSEQ multiplex PCR, the TCRdb table keeps only in-frame clones and is missing some. Among around 720,000 clones listed, around 73% were seen once. The CDR3 runs to 14 residues. V was trimmed by 4 bases and J by 7 bases, leaving 13 bases between them. The germline V gene encodes CDR1 LGHNA and CDR2 YNFKEQ. The sequence came from a young woman in good health. The J gene is TRBJ2-2, the V gene TRBV4-2; TRBD1 is a possible D gene (6 bases). The sample was memory CD4+ T cells sorted from blood. The subset is: CD45RA-negative fraction. The CDR3 here is CASSRDRGSGELFF. CDR3 DNA: TGTGCCAGCAGCCGAGATAGGGGGAGCGGGGAGCTGTTTTTT.